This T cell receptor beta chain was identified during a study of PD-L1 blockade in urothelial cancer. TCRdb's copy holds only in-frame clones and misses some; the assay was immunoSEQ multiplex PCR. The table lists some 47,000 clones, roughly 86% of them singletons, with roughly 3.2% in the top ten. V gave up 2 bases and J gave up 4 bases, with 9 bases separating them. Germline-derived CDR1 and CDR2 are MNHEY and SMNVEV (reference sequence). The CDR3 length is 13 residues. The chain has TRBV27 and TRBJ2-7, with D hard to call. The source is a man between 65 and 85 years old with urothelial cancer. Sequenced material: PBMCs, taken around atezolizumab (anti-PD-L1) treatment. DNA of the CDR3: TGTGCCAGCAGTTTAACTCCCGGGTACGAGCAGTACTTC. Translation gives CASSLTPGYEQYF.